This entry lists 18 T cell receptor beta chains sequenced from one sample in a study of beta chain features in type 1 diabetes. Study-wide results and caveats: Moderate but significant shortening of TCRB CDR3s was recorded in all four CD4+ subsets from Type 1 diabetes patients.

Their antigen targets remain unknown. Sequencing targeted expressed TCRB transcripts, as all isolated RNA had been reverse transcribed. Here immunoSEQ multiplex PCR was the method, and the copy in TCRdb shows in-frame clones only, minus some. The repertoire includes 600,000 or so clones, approximately 13% of them detected once, and more than 0.095% sits in the top ten. Sequenced material: naive CD4+ T cells from blood. Receptors originate from a man aged 30 to 39 with type 1 diabetes.

The chain employs TRBV6-1 and TRBJ1-1, with D uncertain. The CDR3 has 15 residues. Germline values: CDR1 MNHNS, CDR2 SASEGT. Trimming removed 4 bases at V and 0 bases at J, with 12 bases between. In DNA, the CDR3 is TGTGCCAGCAGTGCCTCCGGGCAGCTGAACACTGAAGCTTTCTTT. Its protein is CASSASGQLNTEAFF.

V gene TRBV7-9 combines with J gene TRBJ1-2, with a tentative D call TRBD1 (5 bases). This CDR3 is 14 amino acids long. CDR1 and CDR2 (germline): SEHNR, FQNEAQ (reference sequence). The V and J ends lost 7 bases and 6 bases respectively, with 18 bases between them. Here the CDR3 DNA reads TGTGCCAGCACCCTAACCGGACAACCTAATGGCTACACCTTC. This sequence encodes CASTLTGQPNGYTF.

In its sample, this clone was seen a few times. The rearrangement uses TRBV2 and TRBJ1-5; D ambiguous. Germline assignment: CDR1 SNHLY and CDR2 FYNNEI. Trimming stripped 7 bases from V and 1 base from J, with 8 bases between. The CDR3 spans 13 residues. CDR3 coding DNA: TGTGCCAGCATGCCGGACAGCAATCAGCCCCAGCATTTT. Translation: CASMPDSNQPQHF.

A few counts support this clone. This sequence joins TRBV19 and TRBJ1-2; maybe TRBD1 (5 bases). Germline V CDR1 and CDR2: LNHDA, SQIVND (reference sequence). Trimming removed 7 bases from V and 6 bases from J, with 15 bases in between. This CDR3 is 13 amino acids long. This CDR3 reads CASTRTLGNGYTF. The CDR3, as DNA: TGTGCCAGTACTAGGACACTCGGTAATGGCTACACCTTC.

This clone has only a few counts. The chain combines TRBV19 with TRBJ2-1, with TRBD1 identical over 8 bases. CDR1 LNHDA and CDR2 SQIVND come from the germline V gene (reference sequence). The trim removed 5 bases at V and 6 bases at J, leaving 9 bases unmatched. This CDR3 region has 15 residues. In nucleotides, the CDR3 is TGTGCCAGTAGTCTCCGGACAGGGATAAGCAATGAGCAGTTCTTC. Translation: CASSLRTGISNEQFF.

The rearrangement joins TRBV25-1 to TRBJ1-4; D is unclear. Trimming left V 2 bases short and J 6 bases short, with 10 bases between. CDR3 length equals 14 residues. Germline V gene sequence: CDR1 MGHDK, CDR2 SYGVNS. This chain's CDR3 is CASSEHERDEKLFF. Here the CDR3 DNA reads TGTGCCAGCAGTGAACACGAACGGGATGAAAAACTGTTTTTT.

The chain employs TRBV5-6 and TRBJ1-6, with TRBD1 matching over 10 bases. The germline V gene encodes CDR1 SGHDT and CDR2 YYEEEE. The ends lost 4 bases at V and 10 bases at J; junction bases unmatched: 11. This CDR3 region has 16 residues. The CDR3 here is CASSHIRQGADSPLHF. In DNA form, the CDR3 reads TGTGCCAGCAGCCACATAAGACAGGGGGCTGACTCACCCCTCCACTTT.

V is TRBV5-1 and J is TRBJ2-3; either TRBD1 or TRBD2 may fit D (6 bases each). The CDR3 covers 17 residues. Germline assignment: CDR1 SGHRS and CDR2 YFSETQ. The V gene lost 4 bases and the J gene lost 3 bases, with 21 bases spanning the gap. The CDR3 spells CASSPGPSGATTDTQYF. The CDR3 bases are TGCGCCAGCAGCCCAGGTCCATCGGGGGCTACGACAGATACGCAGTATTTT.

The chain is built from TRBV4-3 and TRBJ1-5; the D gene is possibly TRBD1 (5 bases). This CDR3 comprises 15 residues. In germline, CDR1 is LGHNA, CDR2 YSLEER. Trimming took 0 bases from V and 1 from J, leaving 7 bases between them. The CDR3 here is CASSQDGGSNQPQHF. In DNA form, the CDR3 reads TGCGCCAGCAGCCAAGATGGGGGGAGCAATCAGCCCCAGCATTTT.

Regarding this clone: The same CDR3 also results from other DNA sequences found in this sample. This sequence joins TRBV5-6 and TRBJ2-1; D gene unclear. The V end was cut by 0 bases, the J end by 0 bases, with 10 bases between. Per the germline V gene, CDR1 is SGHDT and CDR2 is YYEEEE. CDR3 length equals 16 residues. The CDR3 spells CASSLGPTSSYNEQFF. The CDR3 DNA is TGTGCCAGCAGCTTGGGACCCACAAGCTCCTACAATGAGCAGTTCTTC.

The rearrangement uses TRBV29-1 and TRBJ2-7; maybe TRBD2 (6 bases). V was shortened by 3 bases and J by 7 bases, with 10 bases between the two germline ends. The CDR3 sequence is 11 residues long. Germline CDR1 is SQVTM and CDR2 is ANQGSEA. As DNA, the CDR3 is TGCAGCGTTGACCACGGGAGTGAGCAGTACTTC. Translation gives CSVDHGSEQYF.

The CDR3 DNA is TGCGCCAGCAGTGAGGGGGGATATAATTCACCCCTCCACTTT. Its protein is CASSEGGYNSPLHF. V gene TRBV5-1 combines with J gene TRBJ1-6, with a weak D call TRBD1 (6 bases). The CDR3 consists of 14 residues. Trimming took off 5 bases at V and 4 bases at J, with 10 bases between the two ends. Germline V gene sequence: CDR1 SGHRS, CDR2 YFSETQ.

This clone was counted a few times. The chain carries TRBV28 and TRBJ1-2; D is ambiguous. Per germline, CDR1 MDHEN and CDR2 SYDVKM. This CDR3 comprises 12 residues. The V end lost 3 bases, the J end lost 8 bases, and 10 bases lay between the germline ends. CDR3 in amino acids: CASSFPGGGYTF. The DNA of the CDR3 is TGTGCCAGCAGTTTTCCAGGAGGAGGCTACACCTTC.

This clone was seen a few times. The J gene is TRBJ1-2, the V gene TRBV6-5, with D possibly matching TRBD1 (5 bases). The CDR3 is 14 amino acids. Trimming cost V 2 bases and J 8 bases, with 15 bases left between them. From germline, CDR1 is MNHEY and CDR2 SVGAGI. CDR3 sequence (DNA): TGTGCCAGCAGTTACATTCGGGGCGGCGGCGGCTACACCTTC. It encodes CASSYIRGGGGYTF.

Only a few counts were recorded for this clone. This sequence joins TRBV20-1 and TRBJ2-5, with no clear D. The germline V gene has CDR1 DFQATT and CDR2 SNEGSKA (reference sequence). V gave up 6 bases and J gave up 5 bases, with 7 bases separating them. The CDR3 loop spans 10 amino acids. The CDR3 is CSAHRETQYF. CDR3 coding DNA: TGCAGTGCCCATCGGGAGACCCAGTACTTC.

This clone came up a few times. The chain couples TRBV4-2 to TRBJ1-3; D not resolved. Looked up from germline, CDR1 is LGHNA and CDR2 is YNFKEQ. The CDR3 contains 15 residues. V gave up 1 base and J gave up 4 bases, with 11 bases separating them. CDR3 DNA sequence: TGTGCCAGCAGCCAAGTAGTGTCAGCGGGAAACACCATATATTTT. It specifies CASSQVVSAGNTIYF.

The V call is TRBV28, the J call TRBJ1-2, with 10 bases that match TRBD1. Germline V gives CDR1 MDHEN, CDR2 SYDVKM. After removal of 8 bases from V and 13 bases from J, the junction contained 13 bases not matched to a gene. The CDR3 consists of 13 residues. In DNA, the CDR3 is TGTGCCAGCGATACCGGGACAGGGGATTTCAGCACCTTC. It encodes CASDTGTGDFSTF.

The chain uses TRBV30 and TRBJ2-2, with D possibly TRBD2 on 6 matching bases. CDR1 and CDR2 from the germline V gene are GTSNPN and SVGIG (reference sequence). Trimming shortened V by 4 bases and J by 7 bases, and 16 bases separated the two germline ends. This CDR3 contains 14 residues. The CDR3 region is CAWKGTGDYGELFF. The CDR3 DNA reads as TGTGCCTGGAAGGGGACTGGCGACTACGGGGAGCTGTTTTTT.